These T cell receptor beta chains were read from a single sample in a study of blood T cells in healthy people across ages. Each CDR3 protein is one row after TCRdb ran MiXCR on the 5' RACE reads. The data hold about 800,000 distinct CDR3 sequences, with approximately 25% observed a single time. A further study also used this sample, focusing on T cells of mothers and their children.

Sequences were obtained from blood. Source of these receptors: a boy aged 5-17 years in good health. The CDR3 runs from the conserved cysteine through the conserved F or W. Each record gives: CDR3 length, J gene, V gene, clone size, D gene, CDR3 DNA, CDR3 protein. A D gene is named only where the DNA matches it firmly. Size is stated for part of the rows, as once, few or many counts, or as a class when the clone is expanded.

15 | TRBJ1-2 | TRBV12-3/TRBV12-4 | . | . | TGTGCCAGCAGGACTGACCTTTGGAGGAACTATGGCTACACTTTC | CASRTDLWRNYGYTF
16 | TRBJ2-3 | TRBV20-1 | . | TRBD2 | TGCAGTGCTAGGGCCTGGGAGCGGGGGAGCACAGATACGCAGTATTTT | CSARAWERGSTDTQYF
13 | TRBJ2-2 | TRBV24-1 | few | . | TGTGCCACCAGTGATTCCGAAGGCGGGGAGCTGTTTTTT | CATSDSEGGELFF
16 | TRBJ2-1 | TRBV2 | once | TRBD2 | TGTGCCAGCAGTGGGCCGACTAGCGGGAGGGCGGATGAGCAGTTCTTC | CASSGPTSGRADEQFF
12 | TRBJ1-1 | TRBV28 | . | . | TGTGCCAGCAGTAGTGTTGAGGATCTAAGAGTGTTT | CASSSVEDLRVF
15 | TRBJ2-7 | TRBV4-1 | few | TRBD2 | TGCGCCAGCAGCCAAGATCGGATAGCGGGCTACGAGCAGTACTTC | CASSQDRIAGYEQYF
15 | TRBJ2-3 | TRBV20-1 | once | TRBD2 | TGCAGTGCTAAAGGTGGGACTAGTGAGGTTGATACGCAGTATTTT | CSAKGGTSEVDTQYF
11 | TRBJ2-1 | TRBV29-1 | . | . | TGCAGCGCCCAGTACCACAATGAGCAGTTCTTC | CSAQYHNEQFF
14 | TRBJ2-1 | TRBV20-1 | . | . | TGCAGTGCTATTGGCGGGGCGACCTACAATGAGCAGTTCTTC | CSAIGGATYNEQFF
11 | TRBJ1-2 | TRBV20-1 | . | . | TGCAGTGCTATACAGGGCTATGGCTACACCTTC | CSAIQGYGYTF
15 | TRBJ2-5 | TRBV7-9 | few | TRBD2 | TGTGCCAGCAGCTCACTAGCGGGGGAGGGAGAGACCCAGTACTTC | CASSSLAGEGETQYF
18 | TRBJ2-1 | TRBV18 | few | TRBD2 | TGTGCCAGCTCACCTAGACTAGCTGTAGCGATCCTTTACAATGAGCAGTTCTTC | CASSPRLAVAILYNEQFF
16 | TRBJ2-3 | TRBV5-1 | few | TRBD2 | TGCGCCAGCAGCTTGGCTAGCGGGGGGGCCACAGATACGCAGTATTTT | CASSLASGGATDTQYF
16 | TRBJ2-2 | TRBV20-1 | many | TRBD2 | TGCAGTGCTAGGAAACGGGAGGGCCGTAGGACCGGGGAGCTGTTTTTT | CSARKREGRRTGELFF
15 | TRBJ1-2 | TRBV12-3/TRBV12-4 | . | . | TGTGCCAGCAGTTTAGACGTGGGACGCCAGAGGGGCTACACCTTC | CASSLDVGRQRGYTF
18 | TRBJ1-6 | TRBV21-1 | few | . | TGTGCCAGCCCCGGGGGACAGGGCCTTAGCTCCTATAATTCACCCCTCCACTTT | CASPGGQGLSSYNSPLHF
14 | TRBJ1-3 | TRBV7-9 | . | . | TGTGCCAGCAGCGTAGGGAACTCTGGAAACACCATATATTTT | CASSVGNSGNTIYF
14 | TRBJ2-5 | TRBV20-1 | . | TRBD2 | TGCAGTGCAAACGGACTAGTCGGTCTTGAGACCCAGTACTTC | CSANGLVGLETQYF
13 | TRBJ2-2 | TRBV7-9 | . | . | TGTGCCAGCAGCTCGATGAACACCGGGGAGCTGTTTTTT | CASSSMNTGELFF
17 | TRBJ1-5 | TRBV19 | few | TRBD1 | TGTGCCAGCAGTATCGACGACAGGGGATATAGCAATCAGCCCCAGCATTTT | CASSIDDRGYSNQPQHF
16 | TRBJ2-1 | TRBV28 | few | . | TGTGCCAGCAGTAGGGGTAGGGGGGCCGACTACAATGAGCAGTTCTTC | CASSRGRGADYNEQFF
18 | TRBJ1-1 | TRBV2 | . | . | TGTGCCAGCACCCGAGAGTTTGTAGGCGTATCTTCGAACACTGAAGCTTTCTTT | CASTREFVGVSSNTEAFF
11 | TRBJ2-7 | TRBV6-2/TRBV6-3 | . | . | TGTGCCACCGGGGACTCCTACGAGCAGTACTTC | CATGDSYEQYF
13 | TRBJ2-3 | TRBV29-1 | . | . | TGCAGCGTTTTAGCGGTCGACACAGATACGCAGTATTTT | CSVLAVDTDTQYF
17 | TRBJ2-5 | TRBV5-6 | . | TRBD1 | TGTGGCAGCAGCCAACCTCAGGGGGCGAGCAGCCCAGAGACCCAGTACTTC | CGSSQPQGASSPETQYF
15 | TRBJ2-2 | TRBV7-9 | . | . | TGTGCCAGCACCGATTTCGGGAGGAACACCGGGGAGCTGTTTTTT | CASTDFGRNTGELFF
14 | TRBJ2-7 | TRBV27 | . | . | TGTGCCAGCAGTCTGTCAGGCTTCTTCTACGAGCAGTACTTC | CASSLSGFFYEQYF
19 | TRBJ1-6 | TRBV7-2 | . | TRBD1 | TGTGCCAGCAGCGACCGGGACAGGGGGCTTAGCTCCTATAATTCACCCCTCCACTTT | CASSDRDRGLSSYNSPLHF
20 | TRBJ2-4 | TRBV4-1 | few | TRBD2 | TGCGCCAGCAGCCATGGATCCGGGGTAGCGGGCGTGGGGTCCAAAAACATTCAGTACTTC | CASSHGSGVAGVGSKNIQYF